These 14 T cell receptor beta chains were all obtained from the same sample, sequenced in a study of glioma-infiltrating T cells. The iRepertoire nested amplicon-rescue multiplex PCR amplified TCR alpha and beta CDR3s from RNA. TCRdb independently ran MiXCR on the multiplex PCR reads; one entry per CDR3 protein. Counted here are a few hundred thousand distinct CDR3 sequences, roughly 41% occurring once; the ten biggest clones make up around 11%. Material for sequencing was glioma tissue, nonneoplastic brain tissue, or PBMCs (not recorded which). These receptors were collected from a human donor with low-grade glioma or glioblastoma, undergoing nonglioma brain surgery, or in good health (not recorded which).

As concerns this clonotype: A single base separates this from a much larger clone, so it may be a read error. Here the CDR3 reads CASSFSRERSCEQYF. The CDR3 DNA reads TGTGCCAGCAGTTTTTCGCGGGAGAGGTCCTGCGAGCAGTACTTC. V and J are TRBV27 and TRBJ2-7, with 7 bases lining up with TRBD2. Germline lookup yields CDR1 MNHEY and CDR2 SMNVEV (reference sequence). This CDR3 contains 15 residues.

This clonotype showed up many times. The chain couples TRBV28 to TRBJ2-5, with 9 bases that match TRBD2. The CDR3 is 16 amino acids. The V segment lost 5 bases and the J segment 6 bases; nucleotides outside the gene matches: 13. CDR1 and CDR2 from the germline V gene are MDHEN and SYDVKM. CDR3 loop: CASSRHPREGRKTQYF. In DNA form, the CDR3 reads TGTGCCAGCAGTCGCCATCCGCGGGAGGGCCGTAAGACCCAGTACTTC.

The chain employs TRBV6-4 and TRBJ2-3, with 14 bases matching TRBD2. Unmatched junction bases numbered 6, after V lost 7 bases and J lost 6 bases. There are 15 residues in the CDR3. Looked up from germline, CDR1 is MRHNA and CDR2 is SNTAGT. For the CDR3, the DNA is TGTGCCAGCACCCCCGGGACTAGCGGGAGCGATACGCAGTATTTT. The encoded protein is CASTPGTSGSDTQYF.

In this sample, this clonotype turned up many times. The DNA of the CDR3 is TGTGCCTACCCGGGAGGGGAGCAGTTCTTC. It encodes CAYPGGEQFF. V usage is TRBV27 and J usage is TRBJ2-1; 8 positions agree with TRBD2. With 11 bases clipped from V and 10 bases from J, the junction kept 4 bases outside the gene matches. CDR3 size: 10 residues. Germline assignment: CDR1 MNHEY and CDR2 SMNVEV (reference sequence).

This clonotype has a handful of counts. The chain employs TRBV19 and TRBJ2-1; 10 bases agree with TRBD2. V gave up 5 bases and J gave up 6 bases; unmatched junction bases: 7. Germline CDR1 LNHDA, CDR2 SQIVND (reference sequence). The CDR3 totals 15 residues. CDR3 loop: CASSLVLAGSNEQFF. The CDR3 DNA is TGTGCCAGTAGTCTGGTACTAGCGGGATCCAATGAGCAGTTCTTC.

This clonotype was detected a few times. The chain recombines TRBV4-1 with TRBJ2-1; D remains ambiguous. V gave up 4 bases and J gave up 0 bases, with 7 bases separating them. The germline gives CDR1 MGHRA, CDR2 YSYEKL. The CDR3 consists of 14 residues. CDR3 amino acids: CASSPFNSYNEQFF. In DNA form, the CDR3 reads TGCGCCAGCAGCCCATTCAACTCCTACAATGAGCAGTTCTTC.

The chain carries TRBV6-5 and TRBJ2-1, with TRBD2 matching 7 bases. V lost 1 base, J lost 8 bases, and 8 bases stayed unmatched. CDR1 MNHEY and CDR2 SVGAGI come from the germline V gene. The CDR3 sequence is 15 residues long. CDR3 residues: CASSYWASGTDEQFF. CDR3 in DNA: TGTGCCAGCAGTTACTGGGCGAGCGGGACCGATGAGCAGTTCTTC.

Of note for this clonotype: This may be a read error: a much more frequent sequence differs by one nucleotide. The chain has TRBV20-1 and TRBJ1-5; possible D gene TRBD1, 5 bases. This CDR3 has 14 residues. Trimming pared 3 bases from V and 11 bases from J, leaving 20 bases between. The germline gives CDR1 DFQATT, CDR2 SNEGSKA (reference sequence). The CDR3 reads CSASEMVRAQTQHF. As DNA, the CDR3 is TGCAGTGCTAGCGAAATGGTCAGGGCACAGACCCAGCATTTT.

This clonotype occurred a few times. The CDR3: CASSPTTVNTEAFF. The CDR3 DNA reads TGTGCCAGCAGCCCGACCACAGTGAACACTGAAGCTTTCTTT. The rearrangement links TRBV7-9 to TRBJ1-1; no clear D. This CDR3 region has 14 residues. Trimming shortened V by 5 bases and J by 0 bases, and 10 bases separated the two germline ends. CDR1 SEHNR and CDR2 FQNEAQ come from the germline V gene (reference sequence).

The genes are TRBV6-2 or TRBV6-3 and TRBJ2-7, with D perhaps assigned TRBD1 or TRBD2 (7 bases each). CDR1 and CDR2 from the germline V gene are MNHEY and SVGEGT. The V end was cut by 7 bases, the J end by 0 bases, with 13 bases between. The CDR3 runs 14 residues. The CDR3 region is CASKDRDYSYEQYF. The CDR3 nucleotides read TGTGCCAGCAAAGACAGGGACTACTCCTACGAGCAGTACTTC.

There are a few counts of this clonotype. The CDR3 coding sequence is TGTGCCAGCAGTTTGGACGGACCCCTCTACAATGAGCAGTTCTTC. Translating gives CASSLDGPLYNEQFF. This chain links TRBV28 with TRBJ2-1; D unresolved. The CDR3 sequence is 15 residues long. V lost 3 bases to trimming and J lost 3 bases, with 12 bases between them. CDR1 and CDR2 (germline): MDHEN, SYDVKM.

This clonotype was detected only a few times. The V call is TRBV4-3, the J call TRBJ1-2; no reliable D call. Trimming cost V 0 bases and J 4 bases, with 12 bases left between them. CDR1 is LGHNA, CDR2 YSLEER, per germline. The CDR3 length is 15 residues. CDR3 in DNA: TGCGCCAGCAGCCAAGATAGGGAGGACGGCTATGGCTACACCTTC. Protein sequence: CASSQDREDGYGYTF.

The gene calls are TRBV15 and TRBJ2-3; unclear D gene. The CDR3 extends over 15 amino acids. Germline V CDR1 and CDR2: LNHNV, YYDKDF (reference sequence). Trimming removed 0 bases at V and 6 bases at J, with 13 bases between. Written as DNA, the CDR3 is TGTGCCACCAGCAGAGATCTGAACCCCTTCGATACGCAGTATTTT. Translation: CATSRDLNPFDTQYF. Filled out from reference TRBV15 and TRBJ2-3, the complete variable domain reads DAMVIQNPRYQVTQFGKPVTLSCSQTLNHNVMYWYQQKSSQAPKLLFHYYDKDFNNEADTPDNFQSRRPNTSFCFLDIRSPGLGDTAMYLCATSRDLNPFDTQYFGPGTRLTVL.

This clonotype was recorded at least ten times. The chain has TRBV6-1 and TRBJ2-5, with a tentative D call TRBD2 (6 bases). The CDR3 spans 14 residues. CDR1 and CDR2 from the germline V gene are MNHNS and SASEGT. The V and J ends lost 5 bases and 5 bases respectively, with 15 bases between them. In nucleotides, the CDR3 is TGTGCCAGCAGTAAAGTTGGGGGGACGGAGACCCAGTACTTC. Protein sequence: CASSKVGGTETQYF.